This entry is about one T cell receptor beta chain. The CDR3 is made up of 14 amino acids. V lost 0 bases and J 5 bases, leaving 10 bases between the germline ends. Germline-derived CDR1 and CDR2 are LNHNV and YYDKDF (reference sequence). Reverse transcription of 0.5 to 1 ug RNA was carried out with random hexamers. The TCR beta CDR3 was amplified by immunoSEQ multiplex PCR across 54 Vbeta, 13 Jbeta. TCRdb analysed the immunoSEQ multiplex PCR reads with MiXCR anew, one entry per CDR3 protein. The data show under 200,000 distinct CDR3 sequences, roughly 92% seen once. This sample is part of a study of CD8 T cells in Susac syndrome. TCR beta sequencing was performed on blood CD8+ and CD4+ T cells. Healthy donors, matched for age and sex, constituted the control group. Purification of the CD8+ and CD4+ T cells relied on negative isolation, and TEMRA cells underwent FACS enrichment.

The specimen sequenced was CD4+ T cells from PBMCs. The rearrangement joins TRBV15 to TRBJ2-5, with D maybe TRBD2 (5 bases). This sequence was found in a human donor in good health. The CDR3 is CATSREDGKETQYF. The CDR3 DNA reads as TGTGCCACCAGCAGAGAAGACGGGAAGGAGACCCAGTACTTC.